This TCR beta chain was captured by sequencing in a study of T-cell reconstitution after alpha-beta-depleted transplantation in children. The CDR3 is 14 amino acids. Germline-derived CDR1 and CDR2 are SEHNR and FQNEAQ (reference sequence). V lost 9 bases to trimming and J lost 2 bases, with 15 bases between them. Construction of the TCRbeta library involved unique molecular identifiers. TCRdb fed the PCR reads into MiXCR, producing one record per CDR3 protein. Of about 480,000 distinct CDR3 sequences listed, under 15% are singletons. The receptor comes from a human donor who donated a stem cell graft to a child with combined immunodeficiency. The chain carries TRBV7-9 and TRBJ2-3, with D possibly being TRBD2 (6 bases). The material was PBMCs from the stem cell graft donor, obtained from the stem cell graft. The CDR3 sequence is CASHSVGLTDTQYF. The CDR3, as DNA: TGTGCCAGTCACTCAGTGGGACTCACAGATACGCAGTATTTT.